The 4 T cell receptor beta chains below were found in one sample sequenced in a study of T-cell memory formation after mild COVID-19. TCRdb passed the 5' RACE reads through MiXCR, listing each CDR3 protein once. The data hold fewer than 75,000 distinct CDR3 sequences, with 9% to 15% observed a single time. Sequencing used PBMCs or a T cell subset sorted from them (not recorded which). These receptors were collected from a man between 18 and 35 years old who had mild COVID-19 (a few samples of this study predate the infection). Cell type and time point are not known.

Within the sample, this clonotype is medium-sized. The chain combines TRBV6-4 with TRBJ2-7, with D possibly being TRBD1 (5 bases). This CDR3 has 14 residues. Germline values: CDR1 MRHNA, CDR2 SNTAGT. V was pared by 2 bases and J by 5 bases, with 13 bases between. CDR3 region: CASSDIGDSHEQYF. In DNA form, the CDR3 reads TGTGCCAGCAGTGACATCGGAGACAGTCACGAGCAGTACTTC.

In its sample, this clonotype was seen once. V usage is TRBV28 and J usage is TRBJ1-1; perhaps TRBD1 as D (5 bases). CDR3 length equals 13 residues. V was shortened by 5 bases and J by 10 bases, with 17 bases between the two germline ends. CDR1 and CDR2 from the germline V gene are MDHEN and SYDVKM. CDR3 in amino acids: CASSTGTGLRAFF. The CDR3 nucleotides read TGTGCCAGCAGTACCGGGACCGGGCTTAGAGCTTTCTTT.

V gene TRBV5-1 combines with J gene TRBJ1-2; no firm D call. The V gene lost 5 bases and the J gene lost 4 bases, with 9 bases spanning the gap. The CDR3 has 12 residues. CDR1 SGHRS and CDR2 YFSETQ come from the germline V gene. DNA for the CDR3: TGCGCCAGCAGGGCGGAAGGCTATGGCTACACCTTC. Protein: CASRAEGYGYTF.

Ten or more counts support this clonotype. V usage is TRBV20-1 and J usage is TRBJ2-1, with 8 bases that match TRBD1. With 5 bases clipped from V and 15 bases from J, the junction kept 12 bases outside the gene matches. Looked up from germline, CDR1 is DFQATT and CDR2 is SNEGSKA (reference sequence). CDR3 length equals 12 residues. The CDR3 bases are TGCAGTGCTGATCGACAGGGGCACGGGGTGTTCTTC. It specifies CSADRQGHGVFF.